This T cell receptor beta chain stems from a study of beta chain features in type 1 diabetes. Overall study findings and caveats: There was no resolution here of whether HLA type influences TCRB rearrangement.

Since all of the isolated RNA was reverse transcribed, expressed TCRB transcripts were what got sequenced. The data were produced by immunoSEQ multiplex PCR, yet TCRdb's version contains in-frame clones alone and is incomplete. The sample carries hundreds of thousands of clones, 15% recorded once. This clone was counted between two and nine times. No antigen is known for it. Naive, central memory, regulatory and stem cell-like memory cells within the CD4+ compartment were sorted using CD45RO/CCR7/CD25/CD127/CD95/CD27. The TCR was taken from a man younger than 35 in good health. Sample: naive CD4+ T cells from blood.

The CDR3 DNA follows: TGTGCCAGCACTCTTTACGAGCAGTACTTC. Its translation: CASTLYEQYF. This chain uses TRBV7-8 with TRBJ2-7; D is unresolved. Germline V gene data show CDR1 as SGHVS and CDR2 as FQNEAQ. Trimming left V 7 bases short and J 4 bases short, with 5 bases between. The CDR3 length is 10 residues.